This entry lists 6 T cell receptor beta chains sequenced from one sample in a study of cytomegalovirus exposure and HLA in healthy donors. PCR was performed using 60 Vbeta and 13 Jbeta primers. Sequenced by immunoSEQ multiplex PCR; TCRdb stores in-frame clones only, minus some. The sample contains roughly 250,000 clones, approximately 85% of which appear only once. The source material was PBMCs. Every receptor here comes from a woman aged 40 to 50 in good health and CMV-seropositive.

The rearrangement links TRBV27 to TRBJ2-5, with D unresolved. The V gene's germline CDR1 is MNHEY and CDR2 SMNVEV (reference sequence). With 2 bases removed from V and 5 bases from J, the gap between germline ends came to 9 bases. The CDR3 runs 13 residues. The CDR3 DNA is TGTGCCAGCAGTTTAGGCCTGTGGGAGACCCAGTACTTC. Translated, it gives CASSLGLWETQYF.

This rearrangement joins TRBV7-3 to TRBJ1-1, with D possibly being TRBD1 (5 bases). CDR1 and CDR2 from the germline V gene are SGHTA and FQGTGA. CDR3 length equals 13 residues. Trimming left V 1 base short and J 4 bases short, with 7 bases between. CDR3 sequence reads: CASSLMGGTEAFF. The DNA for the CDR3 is TGTGCCAGCAGCTTAATGGGGGGCACTGAAGCTTTCTTT.

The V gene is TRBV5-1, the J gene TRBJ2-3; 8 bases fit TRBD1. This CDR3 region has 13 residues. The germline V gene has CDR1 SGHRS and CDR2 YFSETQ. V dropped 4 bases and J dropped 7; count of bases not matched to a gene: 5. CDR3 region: CASSPTGGNTQYF. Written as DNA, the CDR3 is TGCGCCAGCAGCCCCACAGGGGGGAATACGCAGTATTTT.

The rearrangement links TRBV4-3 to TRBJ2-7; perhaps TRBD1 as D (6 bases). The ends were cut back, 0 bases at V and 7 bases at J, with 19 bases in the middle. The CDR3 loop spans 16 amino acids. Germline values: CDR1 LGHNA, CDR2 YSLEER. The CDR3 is CASSQDYGQGKGEQYF. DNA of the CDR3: TGCGCCAGCAGCCAAGATTACGGGCAGGGGAAGGGTGAGCAGTACTTC.

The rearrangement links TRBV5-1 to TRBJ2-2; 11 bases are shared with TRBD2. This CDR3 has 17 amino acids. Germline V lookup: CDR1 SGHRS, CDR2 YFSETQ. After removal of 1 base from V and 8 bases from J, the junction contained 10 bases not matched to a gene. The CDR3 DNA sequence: TGCGCCAGCAGCTTGACTAGCGGGAGAACCGGGGTAGGGGAGCTGTTTTTT. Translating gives CASSLTSGRTGVGELFF.

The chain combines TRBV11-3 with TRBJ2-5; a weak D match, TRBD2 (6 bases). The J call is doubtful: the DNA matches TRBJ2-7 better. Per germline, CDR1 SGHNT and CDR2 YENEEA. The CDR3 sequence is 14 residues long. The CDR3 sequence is CASSLAGLSYEQYF. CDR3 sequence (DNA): TGTGCCAGCAGCTTAGCGGGACTCTCCTACGAGCAGTACTTC.